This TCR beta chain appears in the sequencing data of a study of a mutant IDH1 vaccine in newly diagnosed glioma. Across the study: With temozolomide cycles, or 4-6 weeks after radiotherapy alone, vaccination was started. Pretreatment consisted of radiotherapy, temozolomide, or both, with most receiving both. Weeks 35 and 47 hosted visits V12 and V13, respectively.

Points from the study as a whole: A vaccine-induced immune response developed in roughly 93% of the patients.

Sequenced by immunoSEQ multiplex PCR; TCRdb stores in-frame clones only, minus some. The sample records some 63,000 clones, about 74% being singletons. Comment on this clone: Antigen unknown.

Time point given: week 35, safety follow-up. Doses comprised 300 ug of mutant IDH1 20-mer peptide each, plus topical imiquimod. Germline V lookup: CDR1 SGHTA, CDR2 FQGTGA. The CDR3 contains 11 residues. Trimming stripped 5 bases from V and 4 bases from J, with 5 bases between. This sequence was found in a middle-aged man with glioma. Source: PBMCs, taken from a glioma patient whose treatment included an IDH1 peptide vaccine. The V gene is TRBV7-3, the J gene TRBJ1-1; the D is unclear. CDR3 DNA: TGTGCCAGCAGCCCTTCCACTGAAGCTTTCTTT. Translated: CASSPSTEAFF.